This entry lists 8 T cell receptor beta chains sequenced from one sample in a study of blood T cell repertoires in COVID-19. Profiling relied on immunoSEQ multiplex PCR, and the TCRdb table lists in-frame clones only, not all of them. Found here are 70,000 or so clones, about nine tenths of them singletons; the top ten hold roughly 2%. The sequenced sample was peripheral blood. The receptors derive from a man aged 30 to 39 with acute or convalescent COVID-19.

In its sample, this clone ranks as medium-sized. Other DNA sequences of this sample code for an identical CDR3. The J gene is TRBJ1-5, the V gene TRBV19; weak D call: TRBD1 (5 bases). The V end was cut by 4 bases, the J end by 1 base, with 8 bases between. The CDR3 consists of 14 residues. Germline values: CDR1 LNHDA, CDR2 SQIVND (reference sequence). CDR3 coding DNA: TGTGCCAGTAGTAGGGGCTCCAGCAATCAGCCCCAGCATTTT. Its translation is CASSRGSSNQPQHF. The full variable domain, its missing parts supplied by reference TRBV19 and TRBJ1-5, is DGGITQSPKYLFRKEGQNVTLSCEQNLNHDAMYWYRQDPGQGLRLIYYSQIVNDFQKGDIAEGYSVSREKKESFPLTVTSAQKNPTAFYLCASSRGSSNQPQHFGDGTRLSIL.

CDR3 DNA sequence: TGTGCCAGCAGCTTATCACAGGGCACTGAAGCTTTCTTT. Translating gives CASSLSQGTEAFF. The rearrangement uses TRBV7-3 and TRBJ1-1; D possibly corresponds to TRBD1 (6 bases). In germline, CDR1 is SGHTA, CDR2 FQGTGA. The CDR3 covers 13 residues. With 2 bases removed from V and 4 bases from J, the gap between germline ends came to 8 bases.

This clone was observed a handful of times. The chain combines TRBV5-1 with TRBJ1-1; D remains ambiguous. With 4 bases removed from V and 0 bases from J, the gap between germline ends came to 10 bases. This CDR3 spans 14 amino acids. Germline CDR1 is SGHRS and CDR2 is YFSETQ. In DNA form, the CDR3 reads TGCGCCAGCAGCCTCAATAGCTTGAACACTGAAGCTTTCTTT. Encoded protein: CASSLNSLNTEAFF.

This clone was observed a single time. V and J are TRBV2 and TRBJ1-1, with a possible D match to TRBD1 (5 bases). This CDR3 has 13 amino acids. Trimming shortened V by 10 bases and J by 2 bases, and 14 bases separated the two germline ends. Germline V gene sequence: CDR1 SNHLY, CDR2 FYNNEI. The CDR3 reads CATTTGFNTEAFF. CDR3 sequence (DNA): TGTGCCACGACAACAGGCTTCAACACTGAAGCTTTCTTT.

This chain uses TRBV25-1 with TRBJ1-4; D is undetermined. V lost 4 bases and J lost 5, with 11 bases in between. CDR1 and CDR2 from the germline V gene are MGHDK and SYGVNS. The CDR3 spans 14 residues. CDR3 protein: CASSAPFLNEKLFF. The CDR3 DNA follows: TGTGCCAGCAGTGCTCCCTTTCTAAATGAAAAACTGTTTTTT.

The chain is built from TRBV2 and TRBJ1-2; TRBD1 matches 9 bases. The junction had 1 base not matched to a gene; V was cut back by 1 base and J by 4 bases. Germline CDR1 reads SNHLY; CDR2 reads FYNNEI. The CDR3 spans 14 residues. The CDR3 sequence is CASSEVDRGYGYTF. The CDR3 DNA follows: TGTGCCAGCAGTGAAGTGGACAGGGGCTATGGCTACACCTTC.

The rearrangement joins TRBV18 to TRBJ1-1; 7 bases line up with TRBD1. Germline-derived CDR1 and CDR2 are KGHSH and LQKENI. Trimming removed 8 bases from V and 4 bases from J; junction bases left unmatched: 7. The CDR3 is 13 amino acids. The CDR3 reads CASHDRVATEAFF. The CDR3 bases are TGTGCCAGCCATGACAGGGTGGCCACTGAAGCTTTCTTT.

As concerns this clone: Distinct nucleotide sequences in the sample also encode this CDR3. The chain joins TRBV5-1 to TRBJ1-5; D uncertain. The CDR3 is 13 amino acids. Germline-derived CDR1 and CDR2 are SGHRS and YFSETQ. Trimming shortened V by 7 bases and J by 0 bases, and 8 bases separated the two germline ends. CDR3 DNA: TGCGCCAGCCGACTGGATAGCAATCAGCCCCAGCATTTT. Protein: CASRLDSNQPQHF.